Here is one T cell receptor (beta chain) with its context. This specimen belongs to a study of blood T cell repertoires in COVID-19. The repertoire was sequenced with immunoSEQ multiplex PCR; TCRdb's copy has only in-frame clones and lacks some. Here the sample spans 88,000 or so clones, less than 90% being singletons. The CDR3 consists of 14 residues. Germline V gene sequence: CDR1 LGHDT, CDR2 YNNKEL (reference sequence). Unmatched junction bases numbered 2, after V lost 0 bases and J lost 5 bases. Material for sequencing was peripheral blood. This rearrangement joins TRBV3-1 (or the pseudogene TRBV3-2) to TRBJ1-2, with 8 bases identical to TRBD1. This receptor was obtained from a man in his sixties with acute or convalescent COVID-19. Here the CDR3 reads CASSQDRGRYGYTF. The CDR3 bases are TGTGCCAGCAGCCAAGACAGGGGGCGTTATGGCTACACCTTC.